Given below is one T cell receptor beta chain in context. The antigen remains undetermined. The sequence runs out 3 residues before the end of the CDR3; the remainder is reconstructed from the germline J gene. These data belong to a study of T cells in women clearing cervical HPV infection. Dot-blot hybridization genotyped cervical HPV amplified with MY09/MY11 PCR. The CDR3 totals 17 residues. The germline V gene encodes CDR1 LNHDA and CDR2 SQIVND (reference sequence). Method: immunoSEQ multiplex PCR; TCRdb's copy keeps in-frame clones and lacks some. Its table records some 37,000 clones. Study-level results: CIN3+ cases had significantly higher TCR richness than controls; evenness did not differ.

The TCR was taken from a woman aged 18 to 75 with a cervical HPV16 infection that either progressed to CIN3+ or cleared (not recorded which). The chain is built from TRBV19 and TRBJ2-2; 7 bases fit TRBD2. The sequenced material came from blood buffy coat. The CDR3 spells CASRGPAGDQTNEKLFF. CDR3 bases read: TGTGCCAGTAGGGGCCCGGCGGGGGATCAAACTAATGAAAAG.